This T cell receptor beta chain came from a study of Ad26.COV2.S vaccination and SARS-CoV-2 variants. Study summary: Participants got Ad26.COV2.S intramuscularly, once or twice 56 days apart. General observations from the study: Vaccine recipients surpassed placebo recipients in spike-specific TCR breadth. Similar non-spike TCR breadth was seen in vaccine and placebo recipients.

Germline CDR1 reads LNHDA; CDR2 reads SQIVND (reference sequence). V was trimmed by 6 bases and J by 4 bases, leaving 15 bases between them. The CDR3 contains 15 residues. TCRdb keeps only in-frame clones here, not all; method: immunoSEQ multiplex PCR. The sample carries hundreds of thousands of clones, roughly 90% recorded once. Notes on this clone: Its antigen is undetermined.

Treatment of the sample: roughly 19 received Ad26.COV2.S at low or high dose, single or two shots; roughly five received placebo; per-sample allocation not given. Following the first vaccine or placebo injection, samples were taken on day 63. The shot given was an Ad26 vector that makes Wuhan-strain SARS-CoV-2 spike. V gene TRBV19 combines with J gene TRBJ1-4; D possibly corresponds to TRBD1 (6 bases). The clonotype comes from a person aged 18-65 years who received the Ad26.COV2.S COVID-19 vaccine or a placebo. Sequenced here: peripheral blood, sampled in a trial of Ad26.COV2.S vaccine versus placebo. Here the CDR3 DNA reads TGTGCCAGTAGCCGACAGACAGGCTTTAATGAAAAACTGTTTTTT. It translates to CASSRQTGFNEKLFF.